The 3 T cell receptor beta chains presented below share a single source sample, sequenced in a study of Ad26.COV2.S vaccination and SARS-CoV-2 variants. Method: immunoSEQ multiplex PCR; TCRdb's copy keeps in-frame clones and lacks some. The sample lists about 450,000 clones, roughly nine tenths occurring once. As to treatment: around 19 received Ad26.COV2.S at low or high dose, single or two shots; 5 received placebo; per-sample allocation not given. The study sampled participants on day 63 after the first vaccine or placebo injection. Sequenced material: peripheral blood, taken in a trial of Ad26.COV2.S vaccine versus placebo. These receptors came from a person aged 18 to 59 who received the Ad26.COV2.S COVID-19 vaccine or a placebo.

This sequence joins TRBV6-5 and TRBJ2-2; D is ambiguous. In germline, CDR1 is MNHEY, CDR2 SVGAGI. The CDR3 is made up of 12 amino acids. V shed 6 bases and J shed 5 bases, with 7 bases lying between them. CDR3 protein: CASSPETGELFF. CDR3 bases: TGTGCCAGCAGCCCGGAAACCGGGGAGCTGTTTTTT.

The chain recombines TRBV3-1 (or the pseudogene TRBV3-2) with TRBJ2-5; no definite D call. V was shortened by 1 base and J by 1 base, with 10 bases between the two germline ends. Per the germline V gene, CDR1 is LGHDT and CDR2 is YNNKEL (reference sequence). The CDR3 has 15 amino acids. The CDR3 spells CASSQGEQSQETQYF. The CDR3, as DNA: TGTGCCAGCAGCCAAGGGGAACAGAGCCAAGAGACCCAGTACTTC.

The chain has TRBV6-5 and TRBJ2-3; D remains ambiguous. CDR1 and CDR2 from the germline V gene are MNHEY and SVGAGI. Deletions cut 0 bases from V and 2 bases from J, with 12 bases between. CDR3 length: 16 amino acids. CDR3 nucleotides: TGTGCCAGCAGTTACTCCCCAACTGAGATCACAGATACGCAGTATTTT. Translation: CASSYSPTEITDTQYF.